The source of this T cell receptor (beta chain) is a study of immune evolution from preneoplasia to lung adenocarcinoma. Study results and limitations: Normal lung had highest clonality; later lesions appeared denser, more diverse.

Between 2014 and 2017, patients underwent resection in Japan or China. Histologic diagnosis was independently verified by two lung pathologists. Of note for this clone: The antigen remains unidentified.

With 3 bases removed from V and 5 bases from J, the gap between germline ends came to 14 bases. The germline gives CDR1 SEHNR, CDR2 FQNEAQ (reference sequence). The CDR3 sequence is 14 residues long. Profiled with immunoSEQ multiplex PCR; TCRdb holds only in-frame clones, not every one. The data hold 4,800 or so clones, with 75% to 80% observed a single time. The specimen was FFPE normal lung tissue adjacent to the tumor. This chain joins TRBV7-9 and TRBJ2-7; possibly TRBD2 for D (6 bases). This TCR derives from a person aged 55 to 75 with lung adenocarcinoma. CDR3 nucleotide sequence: TGTGCCAGCAGCTTGTCTAGCGCGTCCCACGAGCAGTACTTC. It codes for CASSLSSASHEQYF.